The T cell receptor beta chain described here comes from a study of beta chain features in type 1 diabetes. Regarding this clone: Its specificity is unknown.

Findings and caveats of the study: Healthy donors had naive, central memory and Treg TCRB repertoires that appeared less similar than those seen among patients. Fewer insertions but more deletions were seen at VDJ junctions in type 1 diabetes patients.

The study reverse transcribed the entire isolated RNA, so it sequenced expressed TCRB transcripts. Stem cell-like memory T cell samples yielded some 1 million reads on average. Sequencing used immunoSEQ multiplex PCR; TCRdb keeps in-frame clones, though not all of them. The sample shows about 16,000 clones, roughly 56% of them seen only once. CDR1 SGHRS and CDR2 YFSETQ come from the germline V gene. There are 15 residues in the CDR3. V lost 1 base and J 5 bases, leaving 15 bases between the germline ends. This TCR was recovered from a woman between 18 and 29 years old in good health. The sample consisted of stem cell memory CD4+ T cells from blood. The chain links TRBV5-1 to TRBJ2-5, with D perhaps TRBD2 (6 bases). The CDR3 coding sequence is TGCGCCAGCAGCTTGAAACTAGCTCGGGATGAGACCCAGTACTTC. Its protein product is CASSLKLARDETQYF.